This T cell receptor (beta chain) was retrieved from a study of T cell responses to AZD1222 COVID-19 vaccine. Study outcomes and limitations: Nearly half of spike-specific TCRs reportedly target variant regions that are unmutated in the B.1.351 and B.1.1.7 variants.

Comments on this clone: Antigen unknown.

The CDR3 length is 10 residues. CDR1 LNHDA and CDR2 SQIVND come from the germline V gene (reference sequence). Trimming removed 8 bases at V and 5 bases at J, with 4 bases between. Profiling relied on immunoSEQ multiplex PCR, and the TCRdb table lists in-frame clones only, not all of them. The table records over 150,000 clones, around nine tenths of them present only once. The material was peripheral blood, obtained 28 days after the second AZD1222 dose. The chain combines TRBV19 with TRBJ2-1; D is ambiguous. The receptor comes from an adult who received the AZD1222 COVID-19 vaccine. The CDR3 nucleotides are TGTGCCAGTGGCCACAATGAGCAGTTCTTC. Translated, it gives CASGHNEQFF.